A selection of T cell receptor beta chains follows, all from one sample in a study of T-cell reconstitution after alpha-beta-depleted transplantation in children. TCRdb recomputed calls from the PCR reads with MiXCR, one row per CDR3 protein. The sample consists of under 250,000 distinct CDR3 sequences, approximately 7% of them appearing once. The sequenced sample was PBMCs, obtained before TCRalphabeta/CD19-depleted stem cell transplant. These receptors all come from a boy aged 2 to 10 with acute lymphoblastic leukemia, due to receive a stem cell transplant. Both conserved end residues are part of each CDR3. A D gene is named only where the DNA matches it firmly. Size tells how often a clone was seen (once, few, many) or the class of an expanded clone, and some rows leave it out.

NA,TRBD1,TRBJ2-1,TRBV6-2/TRBV6-3,TGTGCCAGCATTGAGGGGGCGGGCTACAATGAGCAGTTCTTC,CASIEGAGYNEQFF
many,NA,TRBJ1-1,TRBV12-3/TRBV12-4,TGTGCCAGCAACCCCGGGCAGACGAACACTGAAGCTTTCTTT,CASNPGQTNTEAFF
few,NA,TRBJ2-7,TRBV20-1,TGCAGTGCTGGGGGGGCACTTTCGTCCTACGAGCAGTACTTC,CSAGGALSSYEQYF
NA,TRBD2,TRBJ2-7,TRBV7-6,TGTGCCAGCAGCTCCTACCCCCGAGTAGCGGGAGACGTATACGAGCAGTACTTC,CASSSYPRVAGDVYEQYF
NA,TRBD1,TRBJ2-1,TRBV5-1,TGCGCCAGCAGCCGGGGACAGGGGGCGCGGAATGAGCAGTTCTTC,CASSRGQGARNEQFF
many,NA,TRBJ2-2,TRBV6-1,TGTGCCAGCACCAGGACCTTGGGCGGGGAGCTGTTTTTT,CASTRTLGGELFF
many,NA,TRBJ2-1,TRBV20-1,TGCAGTGCTGGGGGGGGGCAGGGTGAGCAGTTCTTC,CSAGGGQGEQFF
few,TRBD2,TRBJ2-1,TRBV20-1,TGCAGTGCCGAAAGCGGGAGTGGCGACAATGAGCAGTTCTTC,CSAESGSGDNEQFF
many,NA,TRBJ2-2,TRBV7-9,TGTGCCAGCAGCTTGCTACTCTCGAACACCGGGGAGCTGTTTTTT,CASSLLLSNTGELFF
many,NA,TRBJ2-1,TRBV7-8,TGTGCCAGCAGCTTAGCAGGAGTCAATGAGCAGTTCTTC,CASSLAGVNEQFF
few,NA,TRBJ2-7,TRBV7-2,TGTGCCAGCAGCTTAGCGCAGGGGGGTGGCGAGCAGTACTTC,CASSLAQGGGEQYF
NA,TRBD2,TRBJ2-3,TRBV3-1,TGTGCCAGCAGCCTCTCCTCCTCGGGACTAGCGGGTTCAGATACGCAGTATTTT,CASSLSSSGLAGSDTQYF
NA,TRBD1,TRBJ2-1,TRBV30,TGTGCCTGGAAGGGGACAGCTTATGAGCAGTTCTTC,CAWKGTAYEQFF
NA,TRBD1,TRBJ2-6,TRBV12-3/TRBV12-4,TGTGCCAGCAGTCCCTTGGGGACAGGCACGTCTGGGGCCAACGTCCTGACTTTC,CASSPLGTGTSGANVLTF
many,NA,TRBJ2-1,TRBV24-1,TGTGCCACCAGGAGTAAGGTCAGTGTTGATGGTGAGCAGTTCTTC,CATRSKVSVDGEQFF
few,NA,TRBJ2-3,TRBV28,TGTGCCAGCAGTTCACCTCCGGGGGGCTTGGGAGATACGCAGTATTTT,CASSSPPGGLGDTQYF
many,NA,TRBJ2-7,TRBV5-1,TGCGCCAGCAGCTTTCTGGACGAGCAGTACTTC,CASSFLDEQYF
NA,NA,TRBJ2-1,TRBV5-1,TGCGCCAGCAGACTCAAGGTTCACAATGAGCAGTTCTTC,CASRLKVHNEQFF
many,TRBD1,TRBJ2-3,TRBV11-2,TGTGCCAGCAGCCCGGGACAGGGTGCAGATACGCAGTATTTT,CASSPGQGADTQYF
few,NA,TRBJ2-7,TRBV7-9,TGTGCCAGCAGCCCCCACCCCTACGAGCAGTACTTC,CASSPHPYEQYF
many,NA,TRBJ2-7,TRBV5-5,TGTGCCAGCAGCGGATCGGCAGGGGCCTACGAGCAGTACTTC,CASSGSAGAYEQYF
many,TRBD1,TRBJ2-7,TRBV29-1,TGCAGCGTTGAGGACAGGGTATACCCCTACGAGCAGTACTTC,CSVEDRVYPYEQYF
many,NA,TRBJ1-2,TRBV28,TGTGCCAGCACCTCGGAAGGACGCTATGGCTACACCTTC,CASTSEGRYGYTF
few,TRBD1,TRBJ2-2,TRBV4-2,TGTGCCAGCAGCCAGGGACAGGGAAATGTGAACACCGGGGAGCTGTTTTTT,CASSQGQGNVNTGELFF
NA,TRBD1,TRBJ1-1,TRBV28,TGTGCCAGCAGTTTCCCGACAGGGGTGGGCACTGAAGCTTTCTTT,CASSFPTGVGTEAFF
many,NA,TRBJ2-1,TRBV9,TGTGCCAGCAGCGTAGTACCCGGGGGCTCCTACAATGAGCAGTTCTTC,CASSVVPGGSYNEQFF
many,TRBD2,TRBJ2-3,TRBV7-2,TGTGCCAGCAGCTTAGAACGGGGGGACACAGATACGCAGTATTTT,CASSLERGDTDTQYF
NA,NA,TRBJ2-7,TRBV15,TGTGCCACCAGCGAAATGGACAAGCCCTACGAGCAGTACTTC,CATSEMDKPYEQYF
NA,NA,TRBJ2-5,TRBV12-3/TRBV12-4,TGTGCCAGCAGTCCTTACCCAGACAACTTAATTGGCTTC,CASSPYPDNLIGF
many,TRBD1,TRBJ1-2,TRBV28,TGTGCCAGCAGTCCTCGGGACAGGGCCTATGGCTACACCTTC,CASSPRDRAYGYTF
few,TRBD1,TRBJ2-7,TRBV20-1,TGCAGTGCTTACAGGGGAGATAGATCCTACGAGCAGTACTTC,CSAYRGDRSYEQYF
many,NA,TRBJ2-3,TRBV28,TGTGCCAGCAGTTTCCGGACCGGCTACACAGATACGCAGTATTTT,CASSFRTGYTDTQYF
many,NA,TRBJ1-1,TRBV3-1,TGTGCCAGCAGCCGGAAAGTAGACCTCGAAGCTTTCTTT,CASSRKVDLEAFF
NA,TRBD1,TRBJ1-1,TRBV30,TGTGCCTGGGGGGGACAGTTCACTGAAGCTTTCTTT,CAWGGQFTEAFF
many,NA,TRBJ1-1,TRBV29-1,TGCAGCGTTGTTACTTGGGGACTGAACACTGAAGCTTTCTTT,CSVVTWGLNTEAFF
many,TRBD2,TRBJ2-7,TRBV28,TGTGCCAGCAGCTTAGCGGGAGTCGGGTACGAGCAGTACTTC,CASSLAGVGYEQYF
many,NA,TRBJ2-3,TRBV7-2,TGTGCCAGCAGCCTTCCTAGTGGGAGCACAGATACGCAGTATTTT,CASSLPSGSTDTQYF
NA,TRBD1,TRBJ2-7,TRBV5-6,TGTGCCAGCAGTTCTGGGACAGGGGGCCACTACGAGCAGTACTTC,CASSSGTGGHYEQYF
NA,NA,TRBJ2-5,TRBV14,TGTGCCAGCAGCCGATCAGGGATAGTCGGGACCCAGTACTTC,CASSRSGIVGTQYF
many,TRBD1,TRBJ2-1,TRBV27,TGTGCCAGCAGTTCACGACAGGGTAGTGAGTCCGATGAGCAGTTCTTC,CASSSRQGSESDEQFF
NA,NA,TRBJ1-3,TRBV7-9,TGTGCCAGCAGCTTAGAGGTCGTAAACACCATATATTTT,CASSLEVVNTIYF
few,NA,TRBJ2-3,TRBV20-1,TGCAGTGCTAGAGCGTCCGGGTTAGCGGTTGGGTCAACAGATACGCAGTATTTT,CSARASGLAVGSTDTQYF
many,NA,TRBJ2-1,TRBV5-1,TGCGCCAGCAGCTTGGTTAGCGATGAGCAGTTCTTC,CASSLVSDEQFF
many,TRBD1,TRBJ1-2,TRBV29-1,TGCAGCGTGGAACAGGGGGGTGGCTACACCTTC,CSVEQGGGYTF
NA,NA,TRBJ2-7,TRBV28,TGTGCCAGCAGTGGTAGAGTCGACGAGCAGTACTTC,CASSGRVDEQYF
NA,TRBD1,TRBJ1-4,TRBV15,TGTGCCACCAGCAGGTTAGGGGGCTCAACTAATGAAAAACTGTTTTTT,CATSRLGGSTNEKLFF
many,TRBD2,TRBJ2-3,TRBV7-6,TGTGCCAGCAGCTTCAAGACATTGGGACTAGGTTCAGATACGCAGTATTTT,CASSFKTLGLGSDTQYF
NA,NA,TRBJ2-1,TRBV19,TGTGCCAGTACCTGGGGGGGGCTCTACAATGAGCAGTTCTTC,CASTWGGLYNEQFF
many,NA,TRBJ1-1,TRBV29-1,TGCAGCGTTGTCTACGAGACTGAAGCTTTCTTT,CSVVYETEAFF
NA,NA,TRBJ2-5,TRBV7-9,TGTGCCAGCAGCTTAGATCGTCAGAGTGCGGAGACCCAGTACTTC,CASSLDRQSAETQYF
many,TRBD2,TRBJ2-1,TRBV25-1,TGTGCCAGCAGTGAACTCGATCTCGTGGGACTAGCCACCTACAATGAGCAGTTCTTC,CASSELDLVGLATYNEQFF
NA,TRBD1,TRBJ1-4,TRBV4-3,TGCGCCAGCAGCCAAGATTTTCGGACAGGGAATGAAAAACTGTTTTTT,CASSQDFRTGNEKLFF
many,TRBD2,TRBJ2-1,TRBV28,TGTGCCAGCAGTTTAAGAACTAGCGGGAACGATGAGCAGTTCTTC,CASSLRTSGNDEQFF
NA,NA,TRBJ1-5,TRBV5-1,TGCGCCAGCAGGCTCCGGACAGAACAAGATCCCCAGCATTTT,CASRLRTEQDPQHF
few,TRBD2,TRBJ2-3,TRBV9,TGTGCCAGCAGCGTAGCTAGCGGAGGACTCACAGATACGCAGTATTTT,CASSVASGGLTDTQYF